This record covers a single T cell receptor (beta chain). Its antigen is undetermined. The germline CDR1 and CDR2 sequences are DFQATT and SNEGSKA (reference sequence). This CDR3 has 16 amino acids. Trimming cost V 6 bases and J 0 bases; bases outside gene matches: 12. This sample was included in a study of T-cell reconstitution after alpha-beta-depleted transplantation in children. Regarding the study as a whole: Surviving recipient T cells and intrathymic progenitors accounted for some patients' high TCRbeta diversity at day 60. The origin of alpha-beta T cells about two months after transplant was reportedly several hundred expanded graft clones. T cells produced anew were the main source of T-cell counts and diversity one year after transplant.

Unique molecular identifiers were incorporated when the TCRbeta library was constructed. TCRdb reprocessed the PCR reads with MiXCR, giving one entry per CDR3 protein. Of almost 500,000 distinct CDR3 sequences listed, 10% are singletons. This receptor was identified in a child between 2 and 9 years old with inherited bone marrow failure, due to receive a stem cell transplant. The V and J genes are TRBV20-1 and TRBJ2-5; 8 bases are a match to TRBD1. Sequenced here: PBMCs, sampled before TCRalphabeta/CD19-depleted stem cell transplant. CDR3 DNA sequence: TGCAGTGCATCTCAGACAGGGGCGGGGTACCAAGAGACCCAGTACTTC. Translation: CSASQTGAGYQETQYF.